This T cell receptor beta chain was sequenced during a study of T cell responses to AZD1222 COVID-19 vaccine. Findings of the study overall: Donors skewed white British and female; clonal diversity was possibly underestimated.

Turning to this clone: As yet, its antigen is unknown.

V was shortened by 3 bases and J by 4 bases, with 13 bases between the two germline ends. From germline, CDR1 is LGHDT and CDR2 YNNKEL (reference sequence). The CDR3 covers 15 residues. The table came from immunoSEQ multiplex PCR; TCRdb's copy has only in-frame clones and leaves some out. The sample shows some 150,000 clones, about 90% of them seen only once. The receptor comes from an adult who received the AZD1222 COVID-19 vaccine. The sequenced sample was peripheral blood, obtained 28 days after the second AZD1222 dose. This sequence joins TRBV3-1 (or the pseudogene TRBV3-2) and TRBJ1-5, with no clear D. CDR3 in amino acids: CASSQVRRNNQPQHF. The CDR3 region has the DNA TGTGCCAGCAGCCAGGTAAGACGGAATAATCAGCCCCAGCATTTT.